These T cell receptor beta chains were read from a single sample in a study of blood T cell repertoires in COVID-19. The table came from immunoSEQ multiplex PCR; TCRdb's copy has only in-frame clones and leaves some out. The data show about 430,000 clones, roughly 90% seen once. Input material: PBMCs or T cells enriched from blood (not recorded which). All receptors come from a woman between 18 and 30 years old who had been exposed to COVID-19. CDR3s include the opening cysteine and the closing phenylalanine or tryptophan. D genes are given only for firm matches. The listing skips clone size in some rows; elsewhere it reads once, few, many or a size class.

clone_size d_call j_call v_call cdr3_nt cdr3_aa
- - TRBJ2-2 TRBV4-1 TGCGCCAGCAGCCAAAGGCCAGGGGCGACCGGGGAGCTGTTTTTT CASSQRPGATGELFF
once TRBD1 TRBJ1-5 TRBV18 TGTGCCAGCTCAGCTATCCGGACAGGGGGCCTGGTTTATAGCAATCAGCCCCAGCATTTT CASSAIRTGGLVYSNQPQHF
- TRBD1 TRBJ2-2 TRBV29-1 TGCAGCGTTGGGGACAGACTAAACACCGGGGAGCTGTTTTTT CSVGDRLNTGELFF
- TRBD1 TRBJ2-3 TRBV5-1 TGCGCCAGCAGCTTGGGAGGACAGGGACGAACAGATACGCAGTATTTT CASSLGGQGRTDTQYF
- - TRBJ1-1 TRBV19 TGTGCCAGTAGTGAGGTAGGGGACACTGAAGCTTTCTTT CASSEVGDTEAFF
- TRBD2 TRBJ2-1 TRBV23-1 TGCGCCAGCAGTCAAAAATGCGACGGGACTAGCGGGGACAATGAGCAGTTCTTC CASSQKCDGTSGDNEQFF
once TRBD2 TRBJ2-1 TRBV5-6 TGTGCCAGCAGCTATAGCGGGGGAGTCTACAATGAGCAGTTCTTC CASSYSGGVYNEQFF
- - TRBJ2-5 TRBV28 TGTGCCAGCAGTTTACTTACAGGGTCTATTGCAGAGACCCAGTACTTC CASSLLTGSIAETQYF
- TRBD1 TRBJ1-5 TRBV9 TGTGCCAGCAGCGTAGGGGACAGGAATCAGCCCCAGCATTTT CASSVGDRNQPQHF
- - TRBJ2-6 TRBV24-1 TGTGCCACCAGTGATTACAACTCTGGGGCCAACGTCCTGACTTTC CATSDYNSGANVLTF
few TRBD1 TRBJ1-1 TRBV6-5 TGTGCCAGCAGTTGGCAGGGGGCTACTGAAGCTTTCTTT CASSWQGATEAFF
few TRBD2 TRBJ2-1 TRBV7-9 TGTGCCAGCAGGGCGGGACTAGCGGGAGCTGGCCACAATGAGCAGTTCTTC CASRAGLAGAGHNEQFF